These T cell receptor beta chains were read from a single sample in a study of OX40 agonist ivuxolimab in advanced cancers. Produced via immunoSEQ multiplex PCR; TCRdb's table is partial and in-frame only. The sample records some 50,000 clones, approximately 82% being singletons. The input for sequencing was CD4+ or CD8+ T cells sorted from blood, taken in a trial of the OX40 agonist ivuxolimab. These receptors came from an adult with an advanced solid tumor such as melanoma, head and neck, liver or kidney cancer. The CDR3 runs from the conserved cysteine through the conserved F or W. The D gene is left open where the match is weak. Clone size is stated in some rows and not others, as once, few, many or a class when expanded.

j_call: TRBJ2-1; v_call: TRBV19; d_call: NA; clone_size: NA; cdr3_aa: CASSIEVLGLSLAVNEQFF; cdr3_nt: TGTGCCAGTAGTATAGAGGTTTTGGGCCTTAGCCTAGCAGTAAATGAGCAGTTCTTC
j_call: TRBJ2-7; v_call: TRBV7-9; d_call: TRBD1; clone_size: NA; cdr3_aa: CASSGMTGQPTYEQYF; cdr3_nt: TGTGCCAGCAGCGGAATGACGGGACAGCCAACCTACGAGCAGTACTTC
j_call: TRBJ1-2; v_call: TRBV30; d_call: NA; clone_size: NA; cdr3_aa: CAWSVIPPTIYGYTF; cdr3_nt: TGTGCCTGGAGTGTAATCCCCCCTACAATCTATGGCTACACCTTC
j_call: TRBJ1-4; v_call: TRBV6-5; d_call: NA; clone_size: once; cdr3_aa: CASSYSRVSEKLFF; cdr3_nt: TGTGCCAGCAGTTACTCCAGGGTATCTGAAAAACTGTTTTTT
j_call: TRBJ1-1; v_call: TRBV11-1; d_call: TRBD1; clone_size: once; cdr3_aa: CASSPGGEVHEAFF; cdr3_nt: TGTGCCAGCAGCCCAGGGGGCGAGGTACATGAAGCTTTCTTT
j_call: TRBJ1-3; v_call: TRBV4-1; d_call: NA; clone_size: NA; cdr3_aa: CASSQEGTGNTIYF; cdr3_nt: TGCGCCAGCAGCCAAGAGGGGACAGGAAACACCATATATTTT
j_call: TRBJ1-1; v_call: TRBV19; d_call: NA; clone_size: NA; cdr3_aa: CASSINGGWDTEAFF; cdr3_nt: TGTGCCAGTAGTATAAACGGGGGCTGGGACACTGAAGCTTTCTTT
j_call: TRBJ2-7; v_call: TRBV19; d_call: NA; clone_size: NA; cdr3_aa: CASKRVQGSGEQYF; cdr3_nt: TGTGCCTCGAAGAGGGTGCAGGGTTCAGGCGAGCAGTACTTC
j_call: TRBJ2-3; v_call: TRBV29-1; d_call: TRBD1; clone_size: NA; cdr3_aa: CSVDQGATDTQYF; cdr3_nt: TGCAGCGTTGACCAGGGGGCCACAGATACGCAGTATTTT
j_call: TRBJ1-5; v_call: TRBV6-1; d_call: NA; clone_size: few; cdr3_aa: CAHRDISNQPQHF; cdr3_nt: TGTGCACACCGGGACATTAGCAATCAGCCCCAGCATTTT
j_call: TRBJ2-3; v_call: TRBV5-1; d_call: TRBD1; clone_size: NA; cdr3_aa: CASSDTAGTGDPYF; cdr3_nt: TGCGCCAGCAGCGACACCGCCGGGACAGGGGACCCGTATTTT
j_call: TRBJ2-1; v_call: TRBV5-4; d_call: TRBD2; clone_size: NA; cdr3_aa: CASSLPLAGVNEQFF; cdr3_nt: TGTGCCAGCAGCTTGCCACTAGCGGGAGTGAATGAGCAGTTCTTC
j_call: TRBJ1-1; v_call: TRBV29-1; d_call: TRBD1; clone_size: NA; cdr3_aa: CSVETGGGTEAFF; cdr3_nt: TGCAGCGTGGAGACAGGGGGGGGAACTGAAGCTTTCTTT
j_call: TRBJ2-3; v_call: TRBV19; d_call: NA; clone_size: NA; cdr3_aa: CASSYRGVPSTDTQYF; cdr3_nt: TGTGCCAGTAGTTATAGGGGGGTTCCTAGCACAGATACGCAGTATTTT
j_call: TRBJ1-1; v_call: TRBV6-1; d_call: NA; clone_size: NA; cdr3_aa: CASSSGLPAFF; cdr3_nt: TGTGCCAGCAGTTCAGGGCTTCCGGCTTTCTTT
j_call: TRBJ2-6; v_call: TRBV7-9; d_call: TRBD1; clone_size: NA; cdr3_aa: CASSLFGTGDGANVLTF; cdr3_nt: TGTGCCAGCAGCCTCTTTGGGACAGGGGATGGGGCCAACGTCCTGACTTTC
j_call: TRBJ1-1; v_call: TRBV19; d_call: NA; clone_size: NA; cdr3_aa: CASSIVARATEAFF; cdr3_nt: TGTGCCAGTAGTATCGTAGCCAGGGCCACTGAAGCTTTCTTT
j_call: TRBJ2-1; v_call: TRBV11-2; d_call: NA; clone_size: NA; cdr3_aa: CASSLDRAEVNEQFF; cdr3_nt: TGTGCCAGCAGCTTAGATAGAGCGGAGGTCAATGAGCAGTTCTTC
j_call: TRBJ2-3; v_call: TRBV4-2; d_call: NA; clone_size: once; cdr3_aa: CASSPEPGTQYF; cdr3_nt: TGTGCCAGCAGCCCTGAGCCAGGCACGCAGTATTTT
j_call: TRBJ2-7; v_call: TRBV6-6; d_call: TRBD1; clone_size: NA; cdr3_aa: CASSHRGKMHEQYF; cdr3_nt: TGTGCCAGCAGTCACAGGGGAAAGATGCACGAGCAGTACTTC
j_call: TRBJ2-3; v_call: TRBV29-1; d_call: NA; clone_size: NA; cdr3_aa: CSVVGFDTQYF; cdr3_nt: TGCAGCGTTGTCGGATTCGATACGCAGTATTTT
j_call: TRBJ2-3; v_call: TRBV10-3; d_call: NA; clone_size: NA; cdr3_aa: CAISEWGEYTDTQYF; cdr3_nt: TGTGCCATCAGTGAGTGGGGAGAATACACAGATACGCAGTATTTT